There are a few counts of the clone carrying this T cell receptor (beta chain). This record comes from a study of T-cell memory formation after mild COVID-19. From the 5' RACE reads, TCRdb called clonotypes with MiXCR, one entry per CDR3 protein. Of roughly 130,000 distinct CDR3 sequences in the sample, approximately 15% were seen once. Trimming pared 0 bases from V and 5 bases from J, leaving 8 bases between. This CDR3 spans 14 amino acids. Per the germline V gene, CDR1 is MNHEY and CDR2 is SVGAGI. This chain connects TRBV6-5 to TRBJ2-1; D remains unclear. The source of this sequence is a young man who had mild COVID-19 (a few samples of this study predate the infection). Cell type and time point are not known. Sequencing was carried out using PBMCs or a T cell subset sorted from them (not recorded which). The CDR3 protein is CASSYSIGDNEQFF. Written as DNA, the CDR3 is TGTGCCAGCAGTTACTCGATTGGAGACAATGAGCAGTTCTTC.